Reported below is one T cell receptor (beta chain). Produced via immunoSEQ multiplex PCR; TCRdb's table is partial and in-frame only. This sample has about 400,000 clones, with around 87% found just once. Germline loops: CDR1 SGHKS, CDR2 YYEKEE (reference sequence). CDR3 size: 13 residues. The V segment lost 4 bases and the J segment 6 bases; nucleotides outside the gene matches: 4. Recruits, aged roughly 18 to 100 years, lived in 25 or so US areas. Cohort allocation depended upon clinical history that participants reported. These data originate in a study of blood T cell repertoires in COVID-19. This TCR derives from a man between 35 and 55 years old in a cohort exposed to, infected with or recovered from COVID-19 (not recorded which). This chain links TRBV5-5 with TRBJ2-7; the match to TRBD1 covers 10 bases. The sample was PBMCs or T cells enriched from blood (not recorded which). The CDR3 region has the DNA TGTGCCAGCAGCCCAAGGACAGGGGGCGAGCAGTACTTC. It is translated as CASSPRTGGEQYF.